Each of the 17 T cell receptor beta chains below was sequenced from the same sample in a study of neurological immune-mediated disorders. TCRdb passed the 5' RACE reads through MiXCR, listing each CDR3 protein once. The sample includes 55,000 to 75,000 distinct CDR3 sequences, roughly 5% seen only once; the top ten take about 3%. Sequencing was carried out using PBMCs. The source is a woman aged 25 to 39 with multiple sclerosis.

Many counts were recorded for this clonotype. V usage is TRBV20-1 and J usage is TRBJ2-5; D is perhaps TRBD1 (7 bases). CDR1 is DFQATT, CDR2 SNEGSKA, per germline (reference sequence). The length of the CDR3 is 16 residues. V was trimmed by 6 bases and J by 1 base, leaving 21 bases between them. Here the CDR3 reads CSAQIARRGPQETQYF. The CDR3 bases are TGCAGTGCCCAAATCGCCCGGAGGGGGCCCCAAGAGACCCAGTACTTC.

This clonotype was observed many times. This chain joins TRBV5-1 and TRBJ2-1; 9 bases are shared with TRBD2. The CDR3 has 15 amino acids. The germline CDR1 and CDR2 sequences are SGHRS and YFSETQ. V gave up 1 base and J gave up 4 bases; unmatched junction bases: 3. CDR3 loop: CASSLLAGSYNEQFF. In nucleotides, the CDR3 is TGCGCCAGCAGCTTGCTAGCGGGGTCTTACAATGAGCAGTTCTTC.

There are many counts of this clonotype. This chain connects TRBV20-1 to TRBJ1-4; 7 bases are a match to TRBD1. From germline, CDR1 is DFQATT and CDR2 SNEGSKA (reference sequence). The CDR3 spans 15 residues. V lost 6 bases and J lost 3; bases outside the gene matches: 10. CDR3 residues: CSAQLPGTANEKLFF. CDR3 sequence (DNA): TGCAGTGCGCAACTCCCCGGGACAGCTAATGAAAAACTGTTTTTT.

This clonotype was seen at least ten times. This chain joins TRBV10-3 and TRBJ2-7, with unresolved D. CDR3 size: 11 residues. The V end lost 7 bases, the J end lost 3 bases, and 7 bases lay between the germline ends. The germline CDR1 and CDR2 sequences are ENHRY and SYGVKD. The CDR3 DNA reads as TGTGCCATCAAGGCCGGCTACGAGCAGTACTTC. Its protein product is CAIKAGYEQYF.

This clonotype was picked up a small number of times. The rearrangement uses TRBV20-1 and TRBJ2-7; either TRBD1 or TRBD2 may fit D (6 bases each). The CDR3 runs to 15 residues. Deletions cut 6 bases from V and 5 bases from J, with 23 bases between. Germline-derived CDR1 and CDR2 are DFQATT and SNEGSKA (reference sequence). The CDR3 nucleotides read TGCAGTGCCCTTTGGCCGGGGGCCCTTGGGAACGAGCAGTACTTC. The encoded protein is CSALWPGALGNEQYF.

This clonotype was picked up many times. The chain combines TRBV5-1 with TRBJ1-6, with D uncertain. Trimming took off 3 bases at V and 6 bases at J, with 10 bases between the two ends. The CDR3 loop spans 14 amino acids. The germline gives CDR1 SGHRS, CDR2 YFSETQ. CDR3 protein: CASSYGRSNSPLHF. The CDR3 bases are TGCGCCAGCAGCTACGGACGGAGTAATTCACCCCTCCACTTT.

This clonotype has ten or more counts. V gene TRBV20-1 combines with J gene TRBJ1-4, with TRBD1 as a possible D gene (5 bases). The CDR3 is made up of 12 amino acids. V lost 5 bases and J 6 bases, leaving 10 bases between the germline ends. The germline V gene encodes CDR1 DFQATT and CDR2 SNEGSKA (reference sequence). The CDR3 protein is CSAGGVDEKLFF. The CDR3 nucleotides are TGCAGTGCTGGGGGGGTGGATGAAAAACTGTTTTTT.

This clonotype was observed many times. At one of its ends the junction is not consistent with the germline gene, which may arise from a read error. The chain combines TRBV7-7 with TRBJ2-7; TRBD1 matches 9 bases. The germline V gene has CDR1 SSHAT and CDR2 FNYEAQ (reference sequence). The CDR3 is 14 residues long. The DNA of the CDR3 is TGTGCTAGCAGCTTGGGACAGGGCATCCGCGAGCAGTACTTC. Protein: CASSLGQGIREQYF.

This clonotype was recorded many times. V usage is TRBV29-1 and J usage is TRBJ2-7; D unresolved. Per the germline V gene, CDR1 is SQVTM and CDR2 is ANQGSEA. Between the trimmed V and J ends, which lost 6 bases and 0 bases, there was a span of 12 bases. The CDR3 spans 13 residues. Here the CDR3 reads CSVVSGDSYEQYF. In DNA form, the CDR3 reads TGCAGCGTCGTTAGTGGCGACTCCTACGAGCAGTACTTC.

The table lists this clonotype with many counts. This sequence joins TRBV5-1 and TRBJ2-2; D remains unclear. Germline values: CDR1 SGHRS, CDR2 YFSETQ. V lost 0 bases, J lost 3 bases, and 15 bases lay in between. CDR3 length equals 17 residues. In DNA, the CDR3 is TGCGCCAGCAGCTTGGTTCCACTCACTGGATACACCGGGGAGCTGTTTTTT. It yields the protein CASSLVPLTGYTGELFF.

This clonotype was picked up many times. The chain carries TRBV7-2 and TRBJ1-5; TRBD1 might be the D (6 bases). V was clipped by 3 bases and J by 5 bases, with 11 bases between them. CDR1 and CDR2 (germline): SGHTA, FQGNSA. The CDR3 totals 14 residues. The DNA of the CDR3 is TGTGCCAGCAGCTTTTGGGGGCAAGATCAGCCCCAGCATTTT. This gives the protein CASSFWGQDQPQHF.

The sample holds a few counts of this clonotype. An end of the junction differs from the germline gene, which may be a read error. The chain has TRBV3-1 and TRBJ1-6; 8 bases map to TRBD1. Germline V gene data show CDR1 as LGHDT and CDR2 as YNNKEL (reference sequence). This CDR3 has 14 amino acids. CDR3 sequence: CASSQTTGVSPLNF. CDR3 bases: TGTGCCAGCAGCCAAACGACAGGGGTTTCACCCCTCAACTTT.

CDR3 region: CANTEGVSYNEQFF. The CDR3 DNA follows: TGTGCCAACACCGAGGGGGTATCCTACAATGAGCAGTTCTTC. J is TRBJ2-1 and V is TRBV2; D possibly corresponds to TRBD1 (6 bases). The CDR3 loop spans 14 amino acids. With 10 bases removed from V and 1 base from J, the gap between germline ends came to 14 bases. From germline, CDR1 is SNHLY and CDR2 FYNNEI.

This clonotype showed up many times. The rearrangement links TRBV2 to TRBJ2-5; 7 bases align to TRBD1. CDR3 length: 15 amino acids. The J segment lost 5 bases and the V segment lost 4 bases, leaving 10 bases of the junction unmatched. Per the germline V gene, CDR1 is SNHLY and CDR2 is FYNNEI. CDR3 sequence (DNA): TGTGCCAGCAGTGTGACAGGGCTGGGCATGGAGACCCAGTACTTC. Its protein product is CASSVTGLGMETQYF. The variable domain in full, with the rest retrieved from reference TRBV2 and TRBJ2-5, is EPEVTQTPSHQVTQMGQEVILRCVPISNHLYFYWYRQILGQKVEFLVSFYNNEISEKSEIFDDQFSVERPDGSNFTLKIRSTKLEDSAMYFCASSVTGLGMETQYFGPGTRLLVL.

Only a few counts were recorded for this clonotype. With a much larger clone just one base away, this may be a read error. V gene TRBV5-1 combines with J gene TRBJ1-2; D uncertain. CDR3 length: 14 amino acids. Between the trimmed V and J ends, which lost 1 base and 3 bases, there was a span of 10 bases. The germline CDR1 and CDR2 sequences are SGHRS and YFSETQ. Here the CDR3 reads CASSLTATDYGYTF. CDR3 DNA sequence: TGCGCCAGCAGCTTGACAGCAACGGACTATGGCTACACCTTC.

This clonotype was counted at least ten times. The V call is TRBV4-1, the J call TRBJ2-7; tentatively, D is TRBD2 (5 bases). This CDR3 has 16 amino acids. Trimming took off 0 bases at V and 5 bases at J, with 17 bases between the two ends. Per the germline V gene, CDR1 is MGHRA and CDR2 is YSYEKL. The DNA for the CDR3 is TGCGCCAGCAGCCAAGATTTCGGTAGTTTCGGGGACGAGCAGTACTTC. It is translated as CASSQDFGSFGDEQYF.

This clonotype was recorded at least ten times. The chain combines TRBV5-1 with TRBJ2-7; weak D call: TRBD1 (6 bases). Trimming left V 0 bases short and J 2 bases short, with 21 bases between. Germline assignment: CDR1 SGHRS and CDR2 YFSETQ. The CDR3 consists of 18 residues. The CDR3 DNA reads TGCGCCAGCAGCTTGGAACCAGCCAGGGGAAACTATGCCTACGAGCAGTACTTC. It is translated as CASSLEPARGNYAYEQYF.